The present T cell receptor (beta chain) was sequenced within a study of cytomegalovirus exposure and HLA in healthy donors. Study conclusions and caveats: Later analysis found that TCR beta chains associated with HLA were more clonally expanded than other, equally common chains.

At the time of sampling, donors were nominally healthy, though unrecorded immune exposures were likely. 13 Jbeta primers and 60 Vbeta primers were used for the PCR. Sequencing used immunoSEQ multiplex PCR; TCRdb keeps in-frame clones, though not all of them. The data contain some 160,000 clones, over 75% of them singletons. The V gene end was trimmed by 3 bases and the J gene end by 0 bases; junction bases not matched to a gene: 2. CDR1 and CDR2 (germline): SGHTA, FQGNSA. CDR3 length: 14 residues. Concerning this clone itself: The antigen is not known.

The source is a man aged 50 to 60 in good health and CMV-seropositive. This chain connects TRBV7-2 to TRBJ2-7; TRBD2 aligns across 7 bases. Sequencing was done on a sample of PBMCs. The CDR3 loop reads CASSFSGFSYEQYF. In nucleotides, the CDR3 is TGTGCCAGCAGCTTTAGCGGGTTCTCCTACGAGCAGTACTTC.